This T cell receptor beta chain was obtained from a study of blood T cell repertoires in COVID-19. Study context: Acute and convalescent COVID-19 samples came from the United States, Italy and Spain. Nucleic acid was either cDNA or gDNA, and it came from T cells, B-cell-depleted T cells, or PBMCs.

The CDR3 length is 18 residues. Germline V CDR1 and CDR2: MNHNY, SVGAGI (reference sequence). Losses at the gene ends were 5 bases for V and 1 base for J; bases not matched to a gene: 8. Original processing methods: Nucleated cell counts were estimated from reference gene primer amplification. Clones were read by immunoSEQ multiplex PCR, and TCRdb kept only the in-frame ones, dropping some. V, J and clone size are those of that table, while D and trimming were read from the DNA. The sample holds under 200,000 clones, 84% seen once. The rearrangement links TRBV6-6 to TRBJ2-6; 10 bases match TRBD1. Material for sequencing was peripheral blood. The source is a human donor with acute or convalescent COVID-19. The donor label of this sample is uncertain. This CDR3 reads CASSPKGQGSSGANVLTF. The CDR3 DNA reads TGTGCCAGCAGTCCCAAGGGACAGGGGTCTTCTGGGGCCAACGTCCTGACTTTC.